One and the same sample provided the 8 T cell receptor beta chains below, sequenced in a study of PD-1 blockade in classical Hodgkin lymphoma. Method: immunoSEQ multiplex PCR; TCRdb's copy keeps in-frame clones and lacks some. This table holds more than 45,000 clones, 73% found once. All patients experienced relapse after autologous stem cell transplantation, and brentuximab vedotin exposure was variable. Here the sequenced sample was peripheral blood mononuclear cells (PBMCs), taken before the second cycle of nivolumab. The receptors originated from a human donor with classical Hodgkin lymphoma.

V usage is TRBV2 and J usage is TRBJ1-5; 8 bases fit TRBD1. V trimming: 6 bases; J trimming: 6 bases; junction bases outside the gene matches: 10. CDR3 length: 15 amino acids. Germline V gene lookup returns CDR1 SNHLY and CDR2 FYNNEI. The CDR3 protein is CASRQGQGAVQPQHF. In DNA form, the CDR3 reads TGTGCCAGCAGGCAGGGGCAGGGGGCTGTTCAGCCCCAGCATTTT.

This chain joins TRBV6-5 and TRBJ2-1; D is uncertain. Germline V CDR1 and CDR2: MNHEY, SVGAGI. Trimming removed 6 bases from V and 0 bases from J, with 9 bases in between. The CDR3 is 14 amino acids. CDR3: CASSLSRSYNEQFF. In nucleotides, the CDR3 is TGTGCCAGCAGCCTTAGCCGCTCCTACAATGAGCAGTTCTTC.

Sample share makes this clone medium-sized. The chain couples TRBV27 to TRBJ1-1; TRBD1 is a possible D gene (5 bases). There are 17 residues in the CDR3. CDR1 and CDR2 from the germline V gene are MNHEY and SMNVEV (reference sequence). V was trimmed by 7 bases and J by 7 bases, leaving 28 bases between them. Here the CDR3 reads CASTAAQGKVANHEAFF. The DNA for the CDR3 is TGTGCCAGCACCGCCGCCCAGGGTAAGGTCGCCAATCATGAAGCTTTCTTT.

The chain carries TRBV27 and TRBJ2-7, with 8 bases fitting TRBD2. This CDR3 is built from 17 residues. Germline V gene lookup returns CDR1 MNHEY and CDR2 SMNVEV (reference sequence). V was clipped by 3 bases and J by 3 bases; unmatched bases: 13. The CDR3 bases are TGTGCCAGCAGTTTTCGCGAACCGGGACTAGGGGTCTACGAGCAGTACTTC. Encoded protein: CASSFREPGLGVYEQYF.

V gene TRBV30 combines with J gene TRBJ2-3; D gene ambiguous. V lost 3 bases to trimming and J lost 0 bases, with 10 bases between them. The CDR3 covers 14 residues. Germline V gene sequence: CDR1 GTSNPN, CDR2 SVGIG (reference sequence). Here the CDR3 reads CAWRVITSTDTQYF. The CDR3 region has the DNA TGTGCCTGGAGGGTGATAACTAGCACAGATACGCAGTATTTT.

The chain couples TRBV30 to TRBJ2-2; 7 bases map to TRBD2. Per germline, CDR1 GTSNPN and CDR2 SVGIG (reference sequence). The CDR3 consists of 14 residues. V lost 3 bases and J lost 1; bases outside the gene matches: 2. CDR3 protein: CAWSGEGNTGELFF. The CDR3 DNA follows: TGTGCCTGGAGCGGGGAGGGGAACACCGGGGAGCTGTTTTTT.

This chain links TRBV11-2 with TRBJ2-3, with D possibly TRBD1 on 5 matching bases. CDR3 length: 14 residues. Deletions cut 2 bases from V and 4 bases from J, with 10 bases between. The germline gives CDR1 SGHAT, CDR2 FQNNGV. The CDR3 reads CASSLQGFPDTQYF. For the CDR3, the DNA is TGTGCCAGCAGCTTACAGGGTTTCCCAGATACGCAGTATTTT.

V is TRBV6-1 and J is TRBJ2-3; 7 bases line up with TRBD2. The ends lost 4 bases at V and 3 bases at J; junction bases unmatched: 4. Germline V gene lookup returns CDR1 MNHNS and CDR2 SASEGT. The CDR3 is 14 amino acids. CDR3 residues: CASSAGGSTDTQYF. The CDR3 coding sequence is TGTGCCAGCAGTGCGGGCGGGAGTACAGATACGCAGTATTTT.